This T cell receptor (beta chain) stems from a study of post-analysis software for immune sequencing data. Study-wide background: The patients showed relapsing-remitting, secondary progressive and progressive-relapsing multiple sclerosis courses.

General study results and limits: Five TRBV segments, including TRBV5-6, TRBV5-1 and TRBV20-1, were more frequent in patients than controls. Versus controls, multiple sclerosis patients showed significantly lower diversity (normalized Chao1).

On this clonotype: The antigen is undetermined.

Germline CDR1 KGHSH, CDR2 LQKENI. The CDR3 spans 12 residues. V was pared by 3 bases and J by 6 bases, with 9 bases between. TCR beta libraries were prepared from cDNA with unique molecular identifiers. Input amounts of roughly 1 to 10 million T cells were used. These gave approximately 500,000 cDNA molecules, so each molecule approximated one T cell. TCRdb ran MiXCR on the PCR reads and lists one entry per CDR3 protein. The data show 600,000 to 750,000 distinct CDR3 sequences, with approximately 60% seen just once and roughly 12% held by the top ten. Sequencing was performed on blood. The receptor's source is a girl aged 2 to 10 with multiple sclerosis. This sequence joins TRBV18 and TRBJ2-7, with D hard to call. The CDR3 nucleotides read TGTGCCAGCTCACCGGGTACCCCCGAGCAGTACTTC. Translating it yields CASSPGTPEQYF. Looking up the rest from reference TRBV18 and TRBJ2-7 gives the full variable domain: NAGVMQNPRHLVRRRGQEARLRCSPMKGHSHVYWYRQLPEEGLKFMVYLQKENIIDESGMPKERFSAEFPKEGPSILRIQQVVRGDSAAYFCASSPGTPEQYFGPGTRLTVT.